This is a list of T cell receptor beta chains from one sample in a study of T cells in Graves' hyperthyroidism and ophthalmopathy. MiXCR, applied by TCRdb to the multiplex PCR reads, yields one record per CDR3 protein. Counted here are 50,000 to 60,000 distinct CDR3 sequences, about half occurring once; the ten biggest clones make up just over 9%. The sample was blood. These receptors were taken from a woman aged 45-59 years with Graves' ophthalmopathy. Both conserved end residues are trimmed from each CDR3. Fields, in order: J gene, V gene, CDR3 protein.

J gene: TRBJ2-3
V gene: TRBV7-9
CDR3 protein: ASSLVRDTQY

J gene: TRBJ2-3
V gene: TRBV6-2/TRBV6-3
CDR3 protein: ASSYWGTLPPDTQY

J gene: TRBJ2-2
V gene: TRBV20-1
CDR3 protein: SVLATNTRELF

J gene: TRBJ2-3
V gene: TRBV20-1
CDR3 protein: SASWGQGALKRGGTQY

J gene: TRBJ2-7
V gene: TRBV7-9
CDR3 protein: ASSTDHYEQY

J gene: TRBJ1-1
V gene: TRBV10-2
CDR3 protein: ASRIFPGDNTEAF

J gene: TRBJ1-6
V gene: TRBV6-5
CDR3 protein: ASSSTGSPLH

J gene: TRBJ2-1
V gene: TRBV20-1
CDR3 protein: SASQASYNEQF

J gene: TRBJ2-1
V gene: TRBV11-2
CDR3 protein: ASNPGTSGVEQF

J gene: TRBJ1-2
V gene: TRBV20-1
CDR3 protein: SADQRQAAYGYT

J gene: TRBJ2-3
V gene: TRBV5-4
CDR3 protein: ASSLAGGEDTQY

J gene: TRBJ1-1
V gene: TRBV2
CDR3 protein: ASRNYRDMAEAF

J gene: TRBJ1-2
V gene: TRBV19
CDR3 protein: ASSRTGRYGYT

J gene: TRBJ2-7
V gene: TRBV20-1
CDR3 protein: RATRVSGLAGFAYEQY

J gene: TRBJ2-2
V gene: TRBV10-3
CDR3 protein: AISGNSGELF

J gene: TRBJ2-1
V gene: TRBV20-1
CDR3 protein: SARDPLSGRAELGNEQF